This T cell receptor (beta chain) is drawn from a study of shared clonotypes between healthy human individuals (dated by TCRdb to the early 2020s). Regarding the complete study: Three men and two women, aged 18 to 49 years, made up the cohort. For each donor, three plates each were used for CD4 naive and CD4 memory, two plates were used for CD8 naive, and one plate was used for CD8 memory. To estimate repertoire size and how much clonotypes are shared between individuals, the study performed deep sequencing of blood TCR repertoires from about 5 healthy adults. Each donor's leukapheresis produced roughly between about 0.8 and 10 billion PBMCs. To increase sequencing depth and limit assay-specific biases, TCR repertoire library preparation and sequencing were carried out by different laboratories using diverse techniques. Overall study outcomes, separate from this receptor: Larger estimated clonotype richness was generally found for naive subsets than for memory subsets. Compared with non-shared clonotypes, clonotypes shared by all four sorted-subset donors had higher generation probabilities. Only blood was sampled, and tissue TCR repertoires likely differ from those in blood. Pairwise subsampling indicated that sequencing depth was expected to affect the degree of clonotype sharing among donors. Roughly 5% of naive CD4, 3.5% of naive CD8, approximately 2% of memory CD4, and around 0.42% of memory CD8 clonotypes were shared across several donors. Because the study included a small number of donors, the genetic and exposure-history diversity represented was limited. Even with the large sequencing depth, rarefaction of the sorted-subset datasets indicated that sequencing was incomplete.

The V and J ends are trimmed by 2 bases and 0 bases, leaving 19 bases between them. According to the germline V gene, CDR1 reads SGHRS and CDR2 reads YFSETQ. Including the terminal cysteine and phenylalanine, the CDR3 comprises 18 residues. The CDR3 DNA has 54 bases and is translated from base 1. Using the deep immunoSEQ assay, multiplex PCR amplified TCR CDR3 regions from genomic DNA. Extracted genomic DNA from each cell subset was spread evenly across all wells of several immunoSEQ 96-well plates, with each plate serving as a replicate. For sorted subsets, approximately 190 ng genomic DNA, equal to 30,000 to 35,000 T cell genomes, was loaded into each replicate PCR. Purified libraries were quantified with a Qubit 3.0 fluorometer, sized on a Bioanalyzer 2100, and re-quantified with the KAPA Library Quantification kit. Every immunoSEQ 96-well plate was sequenced on a separate single-read 150-cycle Illumina NextSeq 550 flow cell. The authors' pipeline ran thus. The immunoSEQ output contained only junctional sequences without quality scores, so filtering could not match that applied to full-length reads. To assign V/J genes and CDR3, sequences were annotated against IMGT germline references using PyIR, a Python wrapper for IgBLAST v1.9. Reads were filtered out if the reads had weak V/J assignments (E-value above 1e-6), no CDR3, stop codons, out-of-frame junctions, or ambiguous translated residues. V3J clonotypes were defined by identical inferred V gene, J gene, and CDR3 amino acid sequence. The percentage overlap between two repertoires was calculated by dividing the number of shared unique clonotypes by the size of the smaller repertoire. Three approaches were used to assess repertoire richness: RTK rarefaction, the Chao1 estimator, and Recon v2.1 estimates of unobserved clonotypes. For all TCRbeta clonotypes obtained by the gDNA method from four donors, generation probabilities were computed with OLGA. In TCRdb, the immuneACCESS table is reduced to in-frame sequences with V and J assigned. These tables do not hold every clone; where another copy was compared, an unresolved V gene accounts for under half, and the others remain unexplained. Clone size and the V and J calls come from that table; the DNA yielded D and trimming. Counted in this sample were 2 million to 2.5 million clones; under 95% of them appeared once. Approximately 0.39% of the sample belongs to the ten largest clones.

Regarding this clone: Its antigen specificity is not known. No qualities accompany the bases; no much larger clone lies one base away.

Healthy HIV-negative adults with no recently reported acute infections or vaccinations were included as donors. All donors were Caucasian adults living in Nashville, Tennessee, USA. CD4+ T cells were enriched by magnetic negative selection, after which naive cells were positively selected on CD45RA and the negative fraction was taken as the memory subset. Blood was obtained by leukapheresis, after which PBMCs were separated by Ficoll-Histopaque density gradient centrifugation and cryopreserved in liquid nitrogen vapor phase. Analytical flow cytometry was used to check the purity and quantity of each magnetically sorted T cell population. Genomic DNA was isolated from every sorted fraction and measured by UV absorbance on a Nanodrop 2000c.

This receptor was taken from a man younger than 30 in good health. Some clones in this sample may be carry-over from other donors' samples. The chain uses TRBV5-1 and TRBJ2-3, with a tentative D gene TRBD2 over 5 matching bases. Sequenced sample: naive CD4+ T cells from PBMCs. Reading the label with the study, this specimen's cell subset or site is: CD45RA+ positively selected. At the DNA level, the sequence is TGCGCCAGCAGCTTCGGACTGGGCGGGTTATCTAGCACAGATACGCAGTATTTT. It specifies CASSFGLGGLSSTDTQYF. Supplemented by the reference TRBV5-1 and TRBJ2-3 proteins around the CDR3, the complete variable domain is KAGVTQTPRYLIKTRGQQVTLSCSPISGHRSVSWYQQTPGQGLQFLFEYFSETQRNKGNFPGRFSGRQFSNSRSEMNVSTLELGDSALYLCASSFGLGGLSSTDTQYFGPGTRLTVL.